This T cell receptor (beta chain) was captured in a study of cytomegalovirus exposure and HLA in healthy donors. Study results and limitations: TCR beta V- and J-gene trimming was later associated with a missense DCLRE1C variant. Productive status was seen about 87% or about 30% of the time for most TCR beta V segments in an earlier analysis.

The primer mix had 60 Vbeta and 13 Jbeta primers. Sequencing was performed with immunoSEQ multiplex PCR; in TCRdb, only in-frame clones are kept and a portion is missing. The sample yields under 130,000 clones, of which the top ten take up around 3.5%. In regard to this clone: Its target is not known.

The sequence was obtained from a man aged 35 to 55 in good health and CMV-seronegative. The sequencing sample was made of PBMCs.

This CDR3 is CASSFAQGGEKLFF. The DNA of the CDR3 is TGTGCCAGCAGTTTTGCACAGGGAGGGGAAAAACTGTTTTTT. V usage is TRBV28 and J usage is TRBJ1-4; tentative D call: TRBD1 (6 bases). In germline, CDR1 is MDHEN, CDR2 SYDVKM. Trimming removed 3 bases from V and 8 bases from J, with 13 bases in between. The CDR3 extends over 14 amino acids.